This passage covers 24 T cell receptor beta chains from one sample sequenced in a study of blood T cell repertoires in COVID-19. The protocol was immunoSEQ multiplex PCR, while the TCRdb copy is restricted to in-frame clones and leaves out a portion. The sample carries 200,000 to 250,000 clones, roughly 90% recorded once. The sample was PBMCs or T cells enriched from blood (not recorded which). The source is a woman in her 50s in a cohort exposed to, infected with or recovered from COVID-19 (not recorded which).

The CDR3 DNA follows: TGTGCCAGCTCGCGACAGGGAATGAACACTGAAGCTTTCTTT. It is translated as CASSRQGMNTEAFF. The chain joins TRBV18 to TRBJ1-1; TRBD1 matches 7 bases. Per the germline V gene, CDR1 is KGHSH and CDR2 is LQKENI. Losses at the gene ends were 6 bases for V and 0 bases for J; bases not matched to a gene: 4. The CDR3 extends over 14 amino acids.

This clone was seen just once. Different DNA sequences within this sample yield the same CDR3. The chain has TRBV19 and TRBJ1-5; 8 bases align to TRBD1. The CDR3 is 12 residues long. The J segment lost 7 bases and the V segment lost 6 bases, leaving 2 bases of the junction unmatched. CDR1 LNHDA and CDR2 SQIVND come from the germline V gene (reference sequence). CDR3 coding DNA: TGTGCCAGTAGCGACAGGGGCCAGCCCCAGCATTTT. It translates to CASSDRGQPQHF.

Only a few counts were recorded for this clone. V is TRBV12-3 or TRBV12-4 and J is TRBJ2-7; D call uncertain. Trimming shortened V by 2 bases and J by 12 bases, and 17 bases separated the two germline ends. The CDR3 is made up of 13 amino acids. In nucleotides, the CDR3 is TGTGCCAGCAGTTTAAATGGGCCTTCCAGCCTGTACTTC. This codes for CASSLNGPSSLYF.

The chain uses TRBV6-5 and TRBJ2-7; D perhaps matches TRBD1 (5 bases). Germline loops: CDR1 MNHEY, CDR2 SVGAGI. The CDR3 extends over 15 amino acids. V was pared by 1 base and J by 1 base, with 11 bases between. The CDR3 loop reads CASSYLGVKSYEQYF. The CDR3 DNA reads as TGTGCCAGCAGTTACTTAGGGGTAAAGTCCTACGAGCAGTACTTC.

This chain links TRBV9 with TRBJ2-7; D possibly corresponds to TRBD1 (6 bases). CDR1 SGDLS and CDR2 YYNGEE come from the germline V gene. V gave up 0 bases and J gave up 2 bases, with 12 bases separating them. The CDR3 is 15 residues long. In nucleotides, the CDR3 is TGTGCCAGCAGCGTAGGAACAGGGTCCACCTACGAGCAGTACTTC. Residues: CASSVGTGSTYEQYF.

This clone has a single count. The V and J genes are TRBV7-3 and TRBJ2-1, with 8 nucleotides matching TRBD2. Per germline, CDR1 SGHTA and CDR2 FQGTGA. V dropped 3 bases and J dropped 7; count of bases not matched to a gene: 5. This CDR3 spans 14 amino acids. This CDR3 reads CASSLRGARNEQFF. The CDR3 DNA is TGTGCCAGCAGCTTGCGGGGGGCCAGGAATGAGCAGTTCTTC.

This chain connects TRBV11-2 to TRBJ2-5; D gene unclear. Germline CDR1 is SGHAT and CDR2 is FQNNGV. V was trimmed by 3 bases and J by 2 bases, leaving 10 bases between them. The length of the CDR3 is 14 residues. CDR3 nucleotides: TGTGCCAGCAGCTTCCCGCCTCAGCAAGAGACCCAGTACTTC. Translated: CASSFPPQQETQYF.

The CDR3 DNA reads TGTGCCAGCACCCGGGAGGTCCTGAACACTGAAGCTTTCTTT. Translated: CASTREVLNTEAFF. V usage is TRBV2 and J usage is TRBJ1-1; D is ambiguous. Germline V CDR1 and CDR2: SNHLY, FYNNEI. V shed 7 bases and J shed 0 bases, with 12 bases lying between them. The CDR3 is 14 amino acids.

The chain combines TRBV30 with TRBJ2-2, with 9 bases identical to TRBD2. V shed 0 bases, J shed 6 bases, and the junction held 5 bases outside the gene matches. CDR1 is GTSNPN and CDR2 is SVGIG in the germline V gene (reference sequence). The CDR3 sequence is 15 residues long. As DNA, the CDR3 is TGTGCCTGGAGTGTATTCCTAGCGGGGTCCGGGGAGCTGTTTTTT. Residues: CAWSVFLAGSGELFF.

V is TRBV2 and J is TRBJ1-5, with no clear D. Trimming stripped 7 bases from V and 2 bases from J, with 12 bases between. Germline V gives CDR1 SNHLY, CDR2 FYNNEI. This CDR3 is 14 amino acids long. The CDR3 protein is CASTRLGGNQPQHF. DNA for the CDR3: TGTGCCAGCACCAGACTGGGTGGCAATCAGCCCCAGCATTTT. The variable domain in full, with the rest retrieved from reference TRBV2 and TRBJ1-5, is EPEVTQTPSHQVTQMGQEVILRCVPISNHLYFYWYRQILGQKVEFLVSFYNNEISEKSEIFDDQFSVERPDGSNFTLKIRSTKLEDSAMYFCASTRLGGNQPQHFGDGTRLSIL.

The V and J genes are TRBV4-3 and TRBJ1-2; no definite D call. The CDR3 runs to 14 residues. Looked up from germline, CDR1 is LGHNA and CDR2 is YSLEER. With 1 base removed from V and 4 bases from J, the gap between germline ends came to 10 bases. The CDR3 coding sequence is TGCGCCAGCAGCCAAGGGCGGGCCTCCTATGGCTACACCTTC. Translating gives CASSQGRASYGYTF.

The chain uses TRBV5-1 and TRBJ2-2; 9 bases match TRBD1. The junction had 7 bases not matched to a gene; V was cut back by 1 base and J by 3 bases. Germline lookup yields CDR1 SGHRS and CDR2 YFSETQ. This CDR3 comprises 17 residues. The chain's CDR3 is CASSLQPRTGDTGELFF. CDR3 bases: TGCGCCAGCAGCTTGCAGCCTAGGACAGGGGACACCGGGGAGCTGTTTTTT. Using reference TRBV5-1 and TRBJ2-2 for the parts outside the CDR3, the full variable domain is KAGVTQTPRYLIKTRGQQVTLSCSPISGHRSVSWYQQTPGQGLQFLFEYFSETQRNKGNFPGRFSGRQFSNSRSEMNVSTLELGDSALYLCASSLQPRTGDTGELFFGEGSRLTVL.

The rearrangement links TRBV7-8 to TRBJ2-7; D perhaps matches TRBD2 (7 bases). Germline CDR1 reads SGHVS; CDR2 reads FQNEAQ. V lost 0 bases to trimming and J lost 6 bases, with 12 bases between them. The CDR3 is made up of 14 amino acids. The CDR3, as DNA: TGTGCCAGCAGCTTAGCGATGCGGGGGCGCGAGCAGTACTTC. Amino acid sequence: CASSLAMRGREQYF.

The rearrangement uses TRBV18 and TRBJ2-1; D is perhaps TRBD2 (7 bases). The V end was cut by 3 bases, the J end by 13 bases, with 13 bases between. This CDR3 has 12 amino acids. CDR1 is KGHSH, CDR2 LQKENI, per germline. CDR3 coding DNA: TGTGCCAGCTCACCGGGGGGGGCTCATCAGTTCTTC. Encoded protein: CASSPGGAHQFF.

V is TRBV5-1 and J is TRBJ2-5; D is undetermined. Trimming stripped 3 bases from V and 2 bases from J, with 11 bases between. The germline CDR1 and CDR2 sequences are SGHRS and YFSETQ. This CDR3 is built from 14 residues. The CDR3 DNA reads as TGCGCCAGCAGCTGGGCCCAACCACAAGAGACCCAGTACTTC. Protein: CASSWAQPQETQYF.

The rearrangement links TRBV4-3 to TRBJ2-7, with 7 bases that match TRBD1. The CDR3 spans 14 residues. Germline CDR1 reads LGHNA; CDR2 reads YSLEER. Trimming took 1 base from V and 2 from J; bases not matched to a gene: 2. CDR3 amino acids: CASSQATGPYEQYF. The CDR3 nucleotides are TGCGCCAGCAGCCAAGCGACAGGGCCCTACGAGCAGTACTTC.

The sample holds one count of this clone. The chain has TRBV7-2 and TRBJ2-3, with 8 bases aligning to TRBD2. The V gene end was trimmed by 5 bases and the J gene end by 5 bases; junction bases not matched to a gene: 6. This CDR3 is built from 14 residues. Germline values: CDR1 SGHTA, CDR2 FQGNSA. CDR3: CASSLTSARDTQYF. The CDR3 DNA follows: TGTGCCAGCAGCCTGACTAGCGCGAGAGATACGCAGTATTTT. Drawing the rest from reference TRBV7-2 and TRBJ2-3, the complete variable domain is GAGVSQSPSNKVTEKGKDVELRCDPISGHTALYWYRQSLGQGLEFLIYFQGNSAPDKSGLPSDRFSAERTGGSVSTLTIQRTQQEDSAVYLCASSLTSARDTQYFGPGTRLTVL.

The chain carries TRBV5-8 and TRBJ2-2, with 8 bases aligning to TRBD1. V lost 4 bases and J lost 6; bases outside the gene matches: 2. CDR1 is SGHTS and CDR2 is YDEGEE in the germline V gene. This CDR3 comprises 13 residues. The CDR3 spells CASSQGAPGELFF. The CDR3 DNA reads as TGTGCCAGCAGCCAGGGGGCCCCCGGGGAGCTGTTTTTT.

V and J are TRBV28 and TRBJ2-1; D unresolved. CDR1 MDHEN and CDR2 SYDVKM come from the germline V gene. The CDR3 covers 14 residues. Trimming stripped 2 bases from V and 8 bases from J, with 13 bases between. The chain's CDR3 is CASSLTYSLHEQFF. The CDR3 DNA sequence: TGTGCCAGCAGTTTAACGTATAGCCTACATGAGCAGTTCTTC.

DNA of the CDR3: TGTGCCAGCACCATCAGTATAGCGAACACTGAAGCTTTCTTT. Translation: CASTISIANTEAFF. The chain recombines TRBV6-5 with TRBJ1-1; no clear D. Germline CDR1 reads MNHEY; CDR2 reads SVGAGI. Trimming removed 7 bases from V and 1 base from J, with 13 bases in between. The CDR3 has 14 residues.

V is TRBV2 and J is TRBJ2-1, with unresolved D. CDR3 size: 11 residues. Trimming took off 6 bases at V and 8 bases at J, with 8 bases between the two ends. Germline CDR1 and CDR2: SNHLY and FYNNEI. The CDR3 coding sequence is TGTGCCAGCAGGTGGGCATATGAGCAGTTCTTC. Its protein product is CASRWAYEQFF. The complete variable domain, with remaining parts taken from reference TRBV2 and TRBJ2-1, reads EPEVTQTPSHQVTQMGQEVILRCVPISNHLYFYWYRQILGQKVEFLVSFYNNEISEKSEIFDDQFSVERPDGSNFTLKIRSTKLEDSAMYFCASRWAYEQFFGPGTRLTVL.

The rearrangement links TRBV7-2 to TRBJ1-1, with D maybe TRBD1 (5 bases). CDR1 and CDR2 (germline): SGHTA, FQGNSA. The CDR3 covers 14 residues. The V and J ends lost 1 base and 7 bases respectively, with 13 bases between them. CDR3 in DNA: TGTGCCAGCAGCTTAGACGGGGGGAGGGTTGAAGCTTTCTTT. It encodes CASSLDGGRVEAFF.

This chain links TRBV5-5 with TRBJ2-1, with D possibly being TRBD2 (6 bases). The CDR3 covers 15 residues. Per germline, CDR1 SGHKS and CDR2 YYEKEE (reference sequence). Deletions cut 4 bases from V and 6 bases from J, with 17 bases between. DNA of the CDR3: TGTGCCAGCAGCCCACAGGTACTAGCCCGCAATGAGCAGTTCTTC. It codes for CASSPQVLARNEQFF. The full variable domain, with the rest looked up from reference TRBV5-5 and TRBJ2-1, is DAGVTQSPTHLIKTRGQQVTLRCSPISGHKSVSWYQQVLGQGPQFIFQYYEKEERGRGNFPDRFSARQFPNYSSELNVNALLLGDSALYLCASSPQVLARNEQFFGPGTRLTVL.

V usage is TRBV28 and J usage is TRBJ2-1, with D possibly matching TRBD1 (6 bases). Germline lookup yields CDR1 MDHEN and CDR2 SYDVKM. This CDR3 is 16 amino acids long. With 6 bases removed from V and 5 bases from J, the gap between germline ends came to 20 bases. The CDR3 reads CASSRPTGRRDNEQFF. In nucleotides, the CDR3 is TGTGCCAGCAGCCGACCCACAGGGAGACGGGACAATGAGCAGTTCTTC.